The rows below give T cell receptor beta chains drawn from one sample of a study of blood T cell repertoires in COVID-19. The repertoire was sequenced with immunoSEQ multiplex PCR; TCRdb's copy has only in-frame clones and lacks some. This table has about 300,000 clones, over 75% appearing once. Sequencing used PBMCs or T cells enriched from blood (not recorded which). The receptors originated from a man aged 25-40 years who had recovered from COVID-19. CDR3s include the opening cysteine and the closing phenylalanine or tryptophan. Fields, in order: J gene, D gene, V gene, clone size, CDR3 protein, CDR3 DNA. D genes are given only for firm matches. Size is omitted from some rows. Given values are once, few, many or a class for expanded clones.

TRBJ2-3	TRBD2	TRBV27	NA	CASSSPGGTSTDTQYF	TGTGCCAGCAGTTCCCCGGGGGGGACTAGCACAGATACGCAGTATTTT
TRBJ2-7	TRBD2	TRBV6-5	NA	CASSYEGGPRNEQYF	TGTGCTAGCAGTTACGAGGGAGGGCCTAGGAACGAGCAGTACTTC
TRBJ2-7	NA	TRBV5-1	NA	CASSLGGTIYEQYF	TGCGCCAGCAGCTTGGGAGGGACAATCTACGAGCAGTACTTC
TRBJ2-3	NA	TRBV2	NA	CASIRGRTDTQYF	TGTGCCAGCATCCGGGGAAGAACAGATACGCAGTATTTT
TRBJ1-2	NA	TRBV12-5	once	CASGLGWGVPSF	TGTGCTAGTGGTTTGGGCTGGGGAGTTCCTTCCTTC
TRBJ2-7	NA	TRBV10-2	once	CASSESIGSYEQYF	TGCGCCAGCAGTGAGTCCATAGGGAGCTACGAGCAGTACTTC
TRBJ1-4	NA	TRBV19	NA	CASSIGSYTNEKLFF	TGTGCCAGTAGTATAGGGTCCTACACTAATGAAAAACTGTTTTTT
TRBJ2-7	TRBD2	TRBV7-9	NA	CASSPGGVYEQYF	TGTGCCAGCAGCCCGGGAGGAGTCTACGAGCAGTACTTC
TRBJ2-2	TRBD1	TRBV11-2	NA	CASSPRQGSGELFF	TGTGCCAGCAGCCCTCGACAGGGTTCCGGGGAGCTGTTTTTT
TRBJ1-2	NA	TRBV29-1	NA	CSVGVRRRGRNYGYTF	TGCAGCGTAGGGGTCCGCCGGCGAGGACGGAACTATGGCTACACCTTC
TRBJ1-2	NA	TRBV5-4	NA	CASSLAAGNYGYTF	TGTGCCAGCAGCTTGGCCGCGGGGAACTATGGCTACACCTTC
TRBJ1-5	NA	TRBV7-2	NA	CASSLAEAVNQPQHF	TGTGCCAGCAGCTTAGCGGAGGCGGTTAATCAGCCCCAGCATTTT
TRBJ1-1	TRBD1	TRBV29-1	NA	CSVALGTGAEAFF	TGCAGCGTTGCCCTCGGGACAGGGGCTGAAGCTTTCTTT
TRBJ1-2	TRBD1	TRBV28	few	CASSSPGQGLYGYTF	TGTGCCAGCAGCTCTCCGGGACAGGGATTATATGGCTACACCTTC
TRBJ2-1	NA	TRBV6-5	once	CASIREWSSYNEQFF	TGTGCCAGCATTCGAGAGTGGAGCTCCTACAATGAGCAGTTCTTC
TRBJ2-7	TRBD2	TRBV18	NA	CASSPLSGTSAYEQYF	TGTGCCAGCTCACCCCTTAGCGGGACAAGCGCCTACGAGCAGTACTTC
TRBJ2-2	TRBD2	TRBV3-1/TRBV3-2	NA	CASSPRGDTGELFF	TGTGCCAGCAGCCCCCGGGGGGACACCGGGGAGCTGTTTTTT
TRBJ2-5	TRBD2	TRBV5-1	NA	CASSLGGLGETQYF	TGCGCCAGCAGCTTGGGGGGACTAGGAGAGACCCAGTACTTC
TRBJ2-1	TRBD2	TRBV18	NA	CASSPRTSGHPGGEQFF	TGTGCCAGCTCACCACGGACTAGCGGGCATCCTGGGGGTGAGCAGTTCTTC
TRBJ1-5	NA	TRBV2	NA	CASSPKGGSSNQPQHF	TGTGCCAGCAGTCCAAAAGGTGGGAGTAGCAATCAGCCCCAGCATTTT
TRBJ1-5	NA	TRBV15	few	CATSRDPQGTQPQHF	TGTGCCACCAGCAGAGATCCGCAGGGAACTCAGCCCCAGCATTTT
TRBJ1-2	TRBD1	TRBV24-1	few	CATSDARTGTENYGYTF	TGTGCCACCAGTGACGCTCGCACAGGGACAGAAAACTATGGCTACACCTTC
TRBJ1-2	NA	TRBV6-5	NA	CASSSNRVGYGYTF	TGTGCCAGCAGTTCAAACAGGGTGGGTTATGGCTACACCTTC
TRBJ1-1	NA	TRBV28	NA	CASRRRDGYTEAFF	TGTGCCAGCAGAAGGCGGGACGGCTACACTGAAGCTTTCTTT
TRBJ1-5	TRBD1	TRBV27	NA	CASSSYTRTGGGGGPQHF	TGTGCCAGCAGTTCTTACACACGGACAGGTGGGGGAGGAGGGCCCCAGCATTTT
TRBJ2-1	NA	TRBV7-2	once	CASTPPAGGGEQFF	TGTGCCAGCACTCCGCCAGCGGGTGGAGGTGAGCAGTTCTTC
TRBJ2-4	NA	TRBV5-1	NA	CASSAKQGPKNIQYF	TGCGCCAGCAGCGCAAAACAGGGACCCAAAAACATTCAGTACTTC
TRBJ1-4	NA	TRBV6-5	NA	CASSTGSYEKLFF	TGTGCCAGCAGCACAGGGAGTTATGAAAAACTGTTTTTT
TRBJ1-2	NA	TRBV28	NA	CASRADSAGGYTF	TGTGCCAGCAGGGCAGACTCGGCGGGTGGCTACACCTTC
TRBJ2-6	NA	TRBV6-1	NA	CASSEATASGANVLTF	TGTGCCAGCAGTGAGGCCACAGCTTCCGGGGCCAACGTCCTGACTTTC
TRBJ1-2	TRBD1	TRBV10-1	few	CASSPGQTYGYTF	TGCGCCAGCAGTCCGGGACAGACTTATGGCTACACCTTC
TRBJ2-3	TRBD2	TRBV7-9	NA	CASSVSGEGTDTQYF	TGTGCCAGCAGCGTTAGCGGGGAGGGTACAGATACGCAGTATTTT
TRBJ2-7	NA	TRBV14	NA	CASSRGSEQYF	TGTGCCAGCAGCAGGGGAAGCGAGCAGTACTTC
TRBJ1-2	TRBD1	TRBV27	NA	CASRPGQDFNYGYTF	TGTGCCAGCCGACCCGGACAGGACTTTAACTATGGCTACACCTTC
TRBJ1-2	TRBD1	TRBV19	NA	CASSSETGEDYGYTF	TGTGCCAGTAGTTCAGAGACAGGGGAGGACTATGGCTACACCTTC
TRBJ2-7	NA	TRBV6-5	NA	CASSYNEYEQYF	TGTGCCAGCAGTTATAACGAGTACGAGCAGTACTTC
TRBJ1-2	NA	TRBV14	NA	CASSQVQGFGYTF	TGTGCCAGCAGCCAAGTACAGGGTTTTGGCTACACCTTC
TRBJ1-2	TRBD1	TRBV12-3/TRBV12-4	NA	CATSTGAIGYTF	TGTGCCACTTCGACAGGGGCAATCGGCTACACCTTC
TRBJ2-5	TRBD2	TRBV19	NA	CASSILDGLAGGETQYF	TGTGCCAGTAGTATTTTGGACGGACTAGCGGGGGGAGAGACCCAGTACTTC
TRBJ1-1	NA	TRBV7-9	NA	CASSLGLSRNTEAFF	TGTGCCAGCAGCCTGGGACTATCCAGGAACACTGAAGCTTTCTTT
TRBJ1-6	NA	TRBV5-1	NA	CASSLRQDNSPLHF	TGCGCCAGCAGCTTAAGACAGGATAATTCACCCCTCCACTTT
TRBJ2-7	TRBD1	TRBV6-1	NA	CASSEFGQGYEQYF	TGTGCCAGCAGTGAATTTGGACAGGGGTACGAGCAGTACTTC
TRBJ1-5	TRBD1	TRBV4-1	NA	CASSQGPGGSYQPQHF	TGCGCCAGCAGCCAAGGTCCAGGGGGCTCTTATCAGCCCCAGCATTTT
TRBJ1-2	NA	TRBV19	NA	CASREGGIIYGYTF	TGTGCCAGTAGGGAAGGGGGTATCATCTATGGCTACACCTTC
TRBJ1-1	NA	TRBV2	NA	CASKGGASRNTEAFF	TGTGCCTCAAAAGGGGGGGCGTCACGGAACACTGAAGCTTTCTTT
TRBJ2-7	TRBD1	TRBV19	NA	CATTTTGSSYEQYF	TGTGCCACCACAACGACAGGGAGCTCCTACGAGCAGTACTTC
TRBJ2-7	TRBD2	TRBV30	NA	CAWSVTSGSSYEQYF	TGTGCCTGGAGTGTAACTAGCGGCAGCTCCTACGAGCAGTACTTC
TRBJ2-4	NA	TRBV7-9	NA	CASSSPTSVAKNIQYF	TGTGCCAGCAGCTCCCCTACTTCTGTAGCCAAAAACATTCAGTACTTC
TRBJ2-1	TRBD2	TRBV11-2	NA	CASSLDLAGYMDEQFF	TGTGCCAGCAGCTTAGATTTAGCGGGATACATGGATGAGCAGTTCTTC
TRBJ1-2	NA	TRBV6-2/TRBV6-3	NA	CASSNGGSDKTRGRGYTF	TGTGCCAGCAGCAACGGGGGGTCAGATAAAACCCGAGGACGGGGCTACACCTTC
TRBJ2-1	TRBD2	TRBV10-1	NA	CASSRTSGNNEQFF	TGCGCCAGCAGTAGGACTAGCGGCAACAATGAGCAGTTCTTC
TRBJ2-1	TRBD1	TRBV6-5	NA	CASSYLDRGRNEQFF	TGTGCCAGCAGTTACCTGGACAGGGGGAGGAATGAGCAGTTCTTC
TRBJ1-1	NA	TRBV30	NA	CAWSVVRMNTEAFF	TGTGCCTGGAGTGTAGTCAGGATGAACACTGAAGCTTTCTTT
TRBJ1-5	TRBD1	TRBV30	NA	CAWSTGGGGPQHF	TGTGCCTGGTCGACAGGGGGAGGCGGGCCCCAGCATTTT
TRBJ2-1	TRBD2	TRBV3-1/TRBV3-2	NA	CASSGDPSGYHNEQFF	TGTGCCAGCAGCGGGGACCCTAGCGGGTACCACAATGAGCAGTTCTTC
TRBJ2-7	NA	TRBV18	NA	CASSSDSVITYEQYF	TGTGCCAGCTCATCAGACAGCGTTATAACCTACGAGCAGTACTTC
TRBJ2-5	TRBD2	TRBV19	NA	CASSMGGGAPETQYF	TGTGCCAGTAGTATGGGCGGGGGGGCTCCAGAGACCCAGTACTTC
TRBJ1-4	NA	TRBV5-1	NA	CASSTNTGSNEKLFF	TGCGCCAGCAGCACTAATACAGGATCTAATGAAAAACTGTTTTTT
TRBJ2-5	NA	TRBV4-2	NA	CASSLSGQRETQYF	TGTGCCAGCAGCTTGAGCGGACAGAGGGAGACCCAGTACTTC
TRBJ1-3	NA	TRBV7-2	NA	CASSLTHLQGHSGNTIYF	TGTGCCAGCAGCTTAACCCATCTACAGGGACACTCTGGAAACACCATATATTTT